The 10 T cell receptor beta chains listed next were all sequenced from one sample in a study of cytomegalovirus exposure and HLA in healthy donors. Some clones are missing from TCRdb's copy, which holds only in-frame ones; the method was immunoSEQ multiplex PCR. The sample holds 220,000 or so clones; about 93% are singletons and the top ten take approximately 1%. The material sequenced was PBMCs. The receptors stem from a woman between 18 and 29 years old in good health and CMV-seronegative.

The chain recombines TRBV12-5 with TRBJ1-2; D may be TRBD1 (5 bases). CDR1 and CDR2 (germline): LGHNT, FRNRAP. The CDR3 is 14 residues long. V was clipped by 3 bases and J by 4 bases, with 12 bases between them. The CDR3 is CASGLPTVFYGYTF. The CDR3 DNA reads TGTGCTAGTGGTTTACCGACAGTATTCTATGGCTACACCTTC.

CDR3 protein: CASGLVRRPTEAFF. The CDR3 DNA reads TGTGCTAGTGGTTTGGTACGCAGGCCCACTGAAGCTTTCTTT. The rearrangement joins TRBV12-5 to TRBJ1-1; D is unclear. The germline CDR1 and CDR2 sequences are LGHNT and FRNRAP. V lost 0 bases to trimming and J lost 4 bases, with 9 bases between them. The CDR3 sequence is 14 residues long.

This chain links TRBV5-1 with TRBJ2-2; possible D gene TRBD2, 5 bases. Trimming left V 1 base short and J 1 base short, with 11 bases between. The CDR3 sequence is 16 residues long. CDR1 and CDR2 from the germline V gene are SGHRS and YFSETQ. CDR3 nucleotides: TGCGCCAGCAGCTTGCTGGGCGGACTGAACACCGGGGAGCTGTTTTTT. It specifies CASSLLGGLNTGELFF. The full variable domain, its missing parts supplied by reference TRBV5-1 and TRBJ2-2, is KAGVTQTPRYLIKTRGQQVTLSCSPISGHRSVSWYQQTPGQGLQFLFEYFSETQRNKGNFPGRFSGRQFSNSRSEMNVSTLELGDSALYLCASSLLGGLNTGELFFGEGSRLTVL.

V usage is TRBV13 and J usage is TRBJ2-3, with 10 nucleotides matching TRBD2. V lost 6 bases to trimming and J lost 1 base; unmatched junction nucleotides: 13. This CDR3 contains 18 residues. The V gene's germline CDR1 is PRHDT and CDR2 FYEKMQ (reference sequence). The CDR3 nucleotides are TGTGCCAGCAGTAAAGGGCTAGCGGGAGAGGCGGGCACAGATACGCAGTATTTT. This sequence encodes CASSKGLAGEAGTDTQYF.

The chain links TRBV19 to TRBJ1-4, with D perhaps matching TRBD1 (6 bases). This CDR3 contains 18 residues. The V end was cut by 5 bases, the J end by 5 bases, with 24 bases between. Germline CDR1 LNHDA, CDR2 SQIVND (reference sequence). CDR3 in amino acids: CASSPASLSGGRNEKLFF. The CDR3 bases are TGTGCCAGTAGTCCTGCATCCCTCTCGGGGGGCAGGAATGAAAAACTGTTTTTT.

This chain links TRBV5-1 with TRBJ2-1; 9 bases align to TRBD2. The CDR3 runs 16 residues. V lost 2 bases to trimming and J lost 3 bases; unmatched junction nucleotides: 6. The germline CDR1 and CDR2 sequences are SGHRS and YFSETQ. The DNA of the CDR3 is TGCGCCAGCAGCTTCCAGGGGACTAGCAGCTACAATGAGCAGTTCTTC. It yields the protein CASSFQGTSSYNEQFF.

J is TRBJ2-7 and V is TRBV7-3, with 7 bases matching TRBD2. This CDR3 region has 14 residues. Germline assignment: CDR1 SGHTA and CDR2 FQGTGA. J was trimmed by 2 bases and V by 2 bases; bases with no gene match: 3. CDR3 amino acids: CASSLAGVPYEQYF. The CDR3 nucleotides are TGTGCCAGCAGCTTAGCGGGGGTCCCCTACGAGCAGTACTTC.

The CDR3 reads CASSRQGGNEQYF. CDR3 DNA: TGTGCCAGTAGTAGACAGGGAGGCAACGAGCAGTACTTC. This chain joins TRBV19 and TRBJ2-7; perhaps TRBD1 as D (7 bases). Trimming pared 4 bases from V and 5 bases from J, leaving 12 bases between. CDR1 is LNHDA and CDR2 is SQIVND in the germline V gene (reference sequence). The CDR3 runs 13 residues.

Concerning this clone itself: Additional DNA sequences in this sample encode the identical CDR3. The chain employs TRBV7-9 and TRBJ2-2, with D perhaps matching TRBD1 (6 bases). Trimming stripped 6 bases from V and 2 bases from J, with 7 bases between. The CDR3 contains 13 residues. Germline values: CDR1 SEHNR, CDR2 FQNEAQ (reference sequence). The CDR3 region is CASRQGNTGELFF. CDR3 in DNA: TGTGCCAGCAGACAGGGAAACACCGGGGAGCTGTTTTTT.

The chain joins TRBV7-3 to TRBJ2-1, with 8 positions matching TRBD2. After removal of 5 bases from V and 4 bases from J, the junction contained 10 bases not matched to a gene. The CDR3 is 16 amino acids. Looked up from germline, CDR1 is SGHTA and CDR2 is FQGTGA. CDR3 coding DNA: TGTGCCAGCAGCCCACACACGGGACTAGAATACAATGAGCAGTTCTTC. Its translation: CASSPHTGLEYNEQFF.